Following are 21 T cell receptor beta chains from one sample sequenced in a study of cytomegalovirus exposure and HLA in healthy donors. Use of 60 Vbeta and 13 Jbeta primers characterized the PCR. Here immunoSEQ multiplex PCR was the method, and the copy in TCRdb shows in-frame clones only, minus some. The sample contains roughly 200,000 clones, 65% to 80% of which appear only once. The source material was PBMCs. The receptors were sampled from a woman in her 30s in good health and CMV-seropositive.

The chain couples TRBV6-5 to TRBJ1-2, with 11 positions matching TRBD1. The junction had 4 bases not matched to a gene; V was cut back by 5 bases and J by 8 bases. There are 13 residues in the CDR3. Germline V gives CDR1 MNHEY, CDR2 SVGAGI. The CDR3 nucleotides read TGTGCCAGCAGTCCGGGACAGGGGGGAGGCTACACCTTC. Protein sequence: CASSPGQGGGYTF.

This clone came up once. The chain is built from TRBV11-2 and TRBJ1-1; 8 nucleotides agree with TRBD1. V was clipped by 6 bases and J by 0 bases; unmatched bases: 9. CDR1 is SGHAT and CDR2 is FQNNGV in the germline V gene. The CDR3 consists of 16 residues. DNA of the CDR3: TGTGCCAGCAGGATCACAGGGGGATACATGAACACTGAAGCTTTCTTT. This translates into CASRITGGYMNTEAFF.

CDR3 nucleotides: TGTGCCAGCAGCCCGGGACTAGTCCAGGAGACCCAGTACTTC. It codes for CASSPGLVQETQYF. The chain joins TRBV7-2 to TRBJ2-5, with 8 bases matching TRBD2. The junction had 7 bases not matched to a gene; V was cut back by 5 bases and J by 5 bases. Germline V gene lookup returns CDR1 SGHTA and CDR2 FQGNSA. CDR3 length equals 14 residues.

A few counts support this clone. The DNA of the CDR3 is TGTGCCAGCAGCTACCCCGCGGACAGTGTCCGCGAAGAGACCCAGTACTTC. It translates to CASSYPADSVREETQYF. The rearrangement links TRBV7-8 to TRBJ2-5; TRBD1 might be the D (6 bases). Germline V gene data show CDR1 as SGHVS and CDR2 as FQNEAQ. Trimming took off 4 bases at V and 3 bases at J, with 21 bases between the two ends. This CDR3 is built from 17 residues.

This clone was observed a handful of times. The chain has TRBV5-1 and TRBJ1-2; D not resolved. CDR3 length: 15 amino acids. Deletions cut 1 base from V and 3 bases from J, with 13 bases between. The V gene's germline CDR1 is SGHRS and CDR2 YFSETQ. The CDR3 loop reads CASSLTGSADYGYTF. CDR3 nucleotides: TGCGCCAGCAGCTTGACGGGGTCGGCTGACTATGGCTACACCTTC.

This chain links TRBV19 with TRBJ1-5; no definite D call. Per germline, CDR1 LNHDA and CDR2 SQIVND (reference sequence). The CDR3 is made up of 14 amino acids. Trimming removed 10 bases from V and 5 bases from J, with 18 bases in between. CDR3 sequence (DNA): TGTGCCACGACGCCGGGGTTTGAGGATCAGCCCCAGCATTTT. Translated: CATTPGFEDQPQHF.

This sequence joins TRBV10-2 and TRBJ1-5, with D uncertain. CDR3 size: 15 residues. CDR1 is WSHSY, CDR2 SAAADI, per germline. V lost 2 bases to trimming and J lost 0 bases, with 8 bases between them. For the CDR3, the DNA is TGCGCCAGCAGTGAGACGGGGTATAGCAATCAGCCCCAGCATTTT. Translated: CASSETGYSNQPQHF.

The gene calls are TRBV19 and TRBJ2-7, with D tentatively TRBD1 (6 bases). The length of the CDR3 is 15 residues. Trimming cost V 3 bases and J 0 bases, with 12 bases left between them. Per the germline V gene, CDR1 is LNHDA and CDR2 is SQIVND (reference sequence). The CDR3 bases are TGTGCCAGTAGTATGAATCCGGACAGCTCCTACGAGCAGTACTTC. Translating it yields CASSMNPDSSYEQYF.

CDR3 protein: CASSEQGREKLFF. For the CDR3, the DNA is TGTGCCAGCAGTGAACAGGGTCGGGAAAAACTGTTTTTT. The chain links TRBV2 to TRBJ1-4; TRBD1 might be the D (5 bases). The germline V and J ends were trimmed by 2 bases and 8 bases, with 9 bases remaining between them. Looked up from germline, CDR1 is SNHLY and CDR2 is FYNNEI. The CDR3 length is 13 residues.

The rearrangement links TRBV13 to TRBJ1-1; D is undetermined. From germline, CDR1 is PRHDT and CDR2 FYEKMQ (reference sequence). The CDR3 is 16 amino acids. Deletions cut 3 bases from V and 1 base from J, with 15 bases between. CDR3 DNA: TGTGCCAGCAGCTTGGGTAGTGGTGAGGGGAACACTGAAGCTTTCTTT. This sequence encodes CASSLGSGEGNTEAFF. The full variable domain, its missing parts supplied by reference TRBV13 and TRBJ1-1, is AAGVIQSPRHLIKEKRETATLKCYPIPRHDTVYWYQQGPGQDPQFLISFYEKMQSDKGSIPDRFSAQQFSDYHSELNMSSLELGDSALYFCASSLGSGEGNTEAFFGQGTRLTVV.

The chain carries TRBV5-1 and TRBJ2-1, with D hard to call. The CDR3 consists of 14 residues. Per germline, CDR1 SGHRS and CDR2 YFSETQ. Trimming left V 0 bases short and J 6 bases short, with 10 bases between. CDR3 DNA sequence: TGCGCCAGCAGCTTGGCGGCCAACAGCAATGAGCAGTTCTTC. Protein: CASSLAANSNEQFF.

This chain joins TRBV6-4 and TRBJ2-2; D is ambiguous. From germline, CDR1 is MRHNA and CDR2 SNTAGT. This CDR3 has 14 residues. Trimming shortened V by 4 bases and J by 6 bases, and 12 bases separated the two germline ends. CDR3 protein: CASSASRDSGELFF. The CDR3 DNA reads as TGTGCCAGCAGTGCCTCGAGAGATTCCGGGGAGCTGTTTTTT.

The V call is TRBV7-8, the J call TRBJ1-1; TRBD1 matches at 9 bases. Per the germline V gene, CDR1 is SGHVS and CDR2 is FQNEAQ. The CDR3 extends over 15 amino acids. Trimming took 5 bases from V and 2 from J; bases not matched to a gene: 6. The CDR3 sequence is CASSPRTGDNTEAFF. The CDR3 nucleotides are TGTGCCAGCAGCCCGAGGACAGGGGATAACACTGAAGCTTTCTTT. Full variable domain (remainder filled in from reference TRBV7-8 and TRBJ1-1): GAGVSQSPRYKVAKRGQDVALRCDPISGHVSLFWYQQALGQGPEFLTYFQNEAQLDKSGLPSDRFFAERPEGSVSTLKIQRTQQEDSAVYLCASSPRTGDNTEAFFGQGTRLTVV.

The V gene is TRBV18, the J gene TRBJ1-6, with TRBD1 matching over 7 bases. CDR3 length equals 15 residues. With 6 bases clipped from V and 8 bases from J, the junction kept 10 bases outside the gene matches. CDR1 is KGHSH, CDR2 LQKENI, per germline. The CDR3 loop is CASSPQGQSHSPLHF. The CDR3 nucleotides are TGTGCCAGCTCGCCTCAGGGACAGTCCCATTCACCCCTCCACTTT.

CDR3 in DNA: TGTGCCTCCCAGGGACAGGGAAACAATGAGCAGTTCTTC. This encodes CASQGQGNNEQFF. The chain is built from TRBV10-3 and TRBJ2-1, with TRBD1 identical over 9 bases. V gave up 11 bases and J gave up 5 bases; unmatched junction bases: 7. There are 13 residues in the CDR3. CDR1 is ENHRY, CDR2 SYGVKD, per germline.

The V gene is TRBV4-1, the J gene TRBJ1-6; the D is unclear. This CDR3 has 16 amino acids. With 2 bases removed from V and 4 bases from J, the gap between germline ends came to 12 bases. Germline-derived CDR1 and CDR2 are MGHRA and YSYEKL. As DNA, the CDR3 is TGCGCCAGCAGCCAACAAATGACACCATATAATTCACCCCTCCACTTT. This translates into CASSQQMTPYNSPLHF.

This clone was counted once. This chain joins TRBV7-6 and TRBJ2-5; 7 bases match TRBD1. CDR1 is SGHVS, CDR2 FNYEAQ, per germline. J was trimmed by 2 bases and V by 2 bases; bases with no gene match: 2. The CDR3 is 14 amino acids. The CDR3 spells CASSLRGLQETQYF. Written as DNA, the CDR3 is TGTGCCAGCAGCTTAAGGGGGCTTCAAGAGACCCAGTACTTC.

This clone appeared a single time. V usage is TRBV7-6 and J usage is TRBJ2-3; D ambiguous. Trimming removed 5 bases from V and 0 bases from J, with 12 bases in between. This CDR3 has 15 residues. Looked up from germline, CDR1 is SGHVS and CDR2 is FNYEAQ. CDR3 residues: CASSPRLSSTDTQYF. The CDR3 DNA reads TGTGCCAGCAGCCCAAGACTCAGTAGCACAGATACGCAGTATTTT. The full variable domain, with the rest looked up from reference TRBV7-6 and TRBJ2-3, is GAGVSQSPRYKVTKRGQDVALRCDPISGHVSLYWYRQALGQGPEFLTYFNYEAQQDKSGLPNDRFSAERPEGSISTLTIQRTEQRDSAMYRCASSPRLSSTDTQYFGPGTRLTVL.

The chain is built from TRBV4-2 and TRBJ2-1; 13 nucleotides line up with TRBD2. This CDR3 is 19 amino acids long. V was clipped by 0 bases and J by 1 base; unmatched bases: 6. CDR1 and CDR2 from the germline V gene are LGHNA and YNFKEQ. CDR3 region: CASSQEGLAGYESYNEQFF. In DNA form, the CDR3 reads TGTGCCAGCAGCCAAGAGGGACTAGCGGGGTATGAATCCTACAATGAGCAGTTCTTC.

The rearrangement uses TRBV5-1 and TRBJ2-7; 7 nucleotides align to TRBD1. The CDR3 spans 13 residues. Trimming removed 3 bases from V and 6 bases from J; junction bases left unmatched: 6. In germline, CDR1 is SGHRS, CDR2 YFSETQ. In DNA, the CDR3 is TGCGCCAGCAGCTCACAGACAGGGTCCGAGCAGTACTTC. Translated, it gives CASSSQTGSEQYF.

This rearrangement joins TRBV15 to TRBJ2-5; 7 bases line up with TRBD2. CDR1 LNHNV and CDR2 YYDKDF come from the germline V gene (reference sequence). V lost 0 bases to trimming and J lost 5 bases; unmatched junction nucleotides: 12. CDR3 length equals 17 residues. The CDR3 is CATSRDKAGVTGETQYF. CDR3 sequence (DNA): TGTGCCACCAGCAGAGATAAGGCGGGAGTAACCGGGGAGACCCAGTACTTC.